The clone carrying this TCR beta chain was observed a handful of times. Its antigen is still unknown. This specimen belongs to a study of CD8 T cells in ankylosing spondylitis. Study-level results: Made up of about eight highly homologous variants, a TCR beta motif appeared characteristic of ankylosing spondylitis blood.

Construction of TCR beta libraries was performed using quantitative 5'-RACE with molecular barcodes. Using its own MiXCR run on the 5' RACE reads, TCRdb lists one record per CDR3 protein. Of about 420,000 distinct CDR3 sequences listed, around 22% are singletons. The CDR3 extends over 13 amino acids. The V gene lost 6 bases and the J gene lost 6 bases, with 14 bases spanning the gap. The TCR was taken from a male donor with ankylosing spondylitis. Sequenced input: blood, either unsorted or a sorted T cell fraction (not recorded which). The rearrangement joins TRBV12-3 or TRBV12-4 to TRBJ1-2; TRBD1 is a possible D gene (5 bases). The chain's CDR3 is CASSPSDKHGYTF. The CDR3 region has the DNA TGTGCCAGCAGCCCCTCGGACAAGCATGGCTACACCTTC.